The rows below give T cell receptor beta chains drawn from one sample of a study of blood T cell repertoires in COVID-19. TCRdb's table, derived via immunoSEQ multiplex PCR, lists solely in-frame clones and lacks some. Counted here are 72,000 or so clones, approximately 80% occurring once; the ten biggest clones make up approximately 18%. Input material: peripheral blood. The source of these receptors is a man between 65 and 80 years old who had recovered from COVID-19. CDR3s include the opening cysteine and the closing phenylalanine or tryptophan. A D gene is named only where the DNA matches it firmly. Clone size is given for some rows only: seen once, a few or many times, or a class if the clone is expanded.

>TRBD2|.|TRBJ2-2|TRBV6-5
CASIRSGGTTGELFF
TGTGCCAGCATTAGGAGCGGGGGGACCACCGGGGAGCTGTTTTTT
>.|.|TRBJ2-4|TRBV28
CASRTQGIAKNIQYF
TGTGCCAGCAGGACACAGGGAATAGCCAAAAACATTCAGTACTTC
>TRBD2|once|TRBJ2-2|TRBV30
CAWSTGLAGVYSLGNTGELFF
TGTGCCTGGAGTACCGGACTAGCGGGAGTTTACTCTTTGGGCAACACCGGGGAGCTGTTTTTT
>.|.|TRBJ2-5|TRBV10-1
CASSEAGGLETQYF
TGCGCCAGCAGTGAGGCTGGGGGCCTTGAGACCCAGTACTTC
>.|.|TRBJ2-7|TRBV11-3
CASSLTRGGGEQYF
TGTGCCAGCAGCTTAACGCGGGGTGGTGGGGAGCAGTACTTC
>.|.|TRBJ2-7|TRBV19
CASSNQLTGEQYF
TGTGCCAGTAGTAATCAACTTACCGGGGAGCAGTACTTC
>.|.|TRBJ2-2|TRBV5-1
CASSLAVTGELFF
TGCGCCAGCAGCTTGGCAGTTACCGGGGAGCTGTTTTTT
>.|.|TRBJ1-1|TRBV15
CATSRERGLYTEAFF
TGTGCCACCAGCAGAGAACGGGGATTGTACACTGAAGCTTTCTTT
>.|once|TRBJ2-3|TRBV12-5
CASGSGQITDTQYF
TGTGCTAGTGGTTCCGGACAGATAACAGATACGCAGTATTTT
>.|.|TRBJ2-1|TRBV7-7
CASSLGLENEQFF
TGTGCCAGCAGCTTAGGGCTAGAGAATGAGCAGTTCTTC
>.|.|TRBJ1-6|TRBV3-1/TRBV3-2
CASSHRTDNSPLHF
TGTGCCAGCAGCCACCGGACAGATAATTCACCCCTCCACTTT
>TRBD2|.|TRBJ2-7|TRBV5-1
CASSLSTGGSDEQYF
TGCGCCAGCAGCTTGTCAACGGGAGGTAGCGACGAGCAGTACTTC
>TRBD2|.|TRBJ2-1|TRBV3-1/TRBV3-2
CASSQDSAGGPFAQHEQFF
TGTGCCAGCAGCCAAGACTCAGCGGGGGGGCCTTTCGCGCAACATGAGCAGTTCTTC
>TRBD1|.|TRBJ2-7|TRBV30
CAWNPGTGNEQYF
TGTGCCTGGAACCCAGGGACAGGCAACGAGCAGTACTTC
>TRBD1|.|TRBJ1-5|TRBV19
CASGRGTGNQPQHF
TGTGCCAGTGGTCGGGGGACAGGCAATCAGCCCCAGCATTTT
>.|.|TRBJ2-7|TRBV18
CASSRGGISYEQYF
TGTGCCAGCTCCAGGGGAGGGATCTCCTACGAGCAGTACTTC
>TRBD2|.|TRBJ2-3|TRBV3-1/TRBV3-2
CASSQDLVAGSTDTQYF
TGTGCCAGCAGCCAAGATTTGGTAGCGGGGAGCACAGATACGCAGTATTTT
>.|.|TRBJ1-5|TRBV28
CASSLLEGRNQPQHF
TGTGCCAGCAGTTTATTAGAGGGCAGAAATCAGCCCCAGCATTTT
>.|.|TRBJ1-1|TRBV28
CASSAGDNTEAFF
TGTGCCAGCAGCGCAGGGGACAACACTGAAGCTTTCTTT
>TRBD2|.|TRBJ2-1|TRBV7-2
CASSLNRGETEQFF
TGTGCCAGCAGCTTAAACCGGGGGGAAACTGAGCAGTTCTTC
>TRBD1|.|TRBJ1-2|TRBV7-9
CASSLGGQGAIGYTF
TGTGCCAGCAGCCTAGGAGGACAGGGGGCTATTGGCTACACCTTC
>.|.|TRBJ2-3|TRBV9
CASSPLGGGTDTQYF
TGTGCCAGCAGCCCTTTAGGGGGGGGAACAGATACGCAGTATTTT
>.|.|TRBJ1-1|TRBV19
CASSNQKNTEAFF
TGTGCCAGTAGTAACCAGAAAAACACTGAAGCTTTCTTT
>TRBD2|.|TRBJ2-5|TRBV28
CASSLAGGRETQYF
TGTGCCAGCAGTTTAGCGGGGGGAAGAGAGACCCAGTACTTC
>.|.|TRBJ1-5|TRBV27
CASSPIRQDNQPQHF
TGTGCCAGCAGTCCCATAAGACAGGACAATCAGCCCCAGCATTTT
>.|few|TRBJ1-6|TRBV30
CAWSVRNSPLHF
TGTGCCTGGAGTGTACGGAATTCACCCCTCCACTTT
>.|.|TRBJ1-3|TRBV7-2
CASSLERRPSSGNTIYF
TGTGCCAGCAGCTTAGAACGGCGGCCGAGCTCTGGAAACACCATATATTTT
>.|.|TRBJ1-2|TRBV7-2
CASSPGQTNYGYTF
TGTGCCAGCAGCCCCGGACAGACTAACTATGGCTACACCTTC
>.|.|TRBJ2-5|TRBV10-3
CAISGGNQETQYF
TGTGCCATCAGTGGCGGGAACCAAGAGACCCAGTACTTC
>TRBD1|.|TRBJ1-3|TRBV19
CATQDRASGNTIYF
TGTGCCACCCAGGACAGGGCCTCTGGAAACACCATATATTTT
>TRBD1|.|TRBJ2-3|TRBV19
CASSTTGSTDTQYF
TGTGCCAGTAGCACGACAGGGAGCACAGATACGCAGTATTTT
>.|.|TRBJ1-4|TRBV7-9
CASSQAQGNEKLFF
TGTGCCAGCAGCCAGGCACAGGGTAACGAAAAACTGTTTTTT
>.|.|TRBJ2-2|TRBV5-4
CASKTQGGGTGELFF
TGTGCCAGCAAAACCCAGGGAGGGGGCACCGGGGAGCTGTTTTTT
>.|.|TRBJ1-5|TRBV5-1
CASSLGWDGRGDQPQHF
TGCGCCAGCAGCTTAGGGTGGGACGGCCGGGGGGATCAGCCCCAGCATTTT
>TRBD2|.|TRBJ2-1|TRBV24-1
CATSDPSGNDEQFF
TGTGCCACCAGTGATCCTAGCGGGAACGATGAGCAGTTCTTC
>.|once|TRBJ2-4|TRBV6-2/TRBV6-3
CASSVRDMVNIQYF
TGTGCCAGCAGTGTCCGGGACATGGTGAACATTCAGTACTTC
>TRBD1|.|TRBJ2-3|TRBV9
CASSTQGAFSSDTQYF
TGTGCCAGCAGCACACAGGGGGCGTTCAGTTCAGATACGCAGTATTTT
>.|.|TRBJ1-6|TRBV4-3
CASSQDGGTGSYNSPLHF
TGCGCCAGCAGCCAAGATGGGGGCACGGGATCCTATAATTCACCCCTCCACTTT
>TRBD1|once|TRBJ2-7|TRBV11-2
CASSMRQGSYEQYF
TGTGCCAGCAGCATGAGACAGGGTAGCTACGAGCAGTACTTC
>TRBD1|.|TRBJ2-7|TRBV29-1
CSAIPRDRGYEQYF
TGCAGCGCCATCCCCCGGGACAGGGGTTACGAGCAGTACTTC
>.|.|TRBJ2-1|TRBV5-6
CASSDSRGKNNEQFF
TGTGCCAGCAGCGATTCTCGCGGGAAAAACAATGAGCAGTTCTTC
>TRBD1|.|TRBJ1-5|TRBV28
CASRDGQGDQPQHF
TGTGCCAGCAGGGATGGACAGGGGGATCAGCCCCAGCATTTT
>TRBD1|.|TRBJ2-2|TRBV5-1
CASSDQGAGELFF
TGCGCCAGCAGCGACCAGGGGGCCGGGGAGCTGTTTTTT
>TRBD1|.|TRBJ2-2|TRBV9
CASSVVPTGGNTGELFF
TGTGCCAGCAGCGTAGTACCGACAGGGGGCAACACCGGGGAGCTGTTTTTT
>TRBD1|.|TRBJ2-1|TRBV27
CASSLMAGGINEQFF
TGTGCCAGCAGTTTAATGGCAGGGGGTATCAATGAGCAGTTCTTC
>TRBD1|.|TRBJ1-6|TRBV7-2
CASSPRTGEYSPLHF
TGTGCCAGCAGCCCCAGAACAGGGGAGTATTCACCCCTCCACTTT
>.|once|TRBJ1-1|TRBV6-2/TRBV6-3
CASSSLRFSNTEAFF
TGTGCCAGCAGCTCACTCAGGTTTTCGAACACTGAAGCTTTCTTT
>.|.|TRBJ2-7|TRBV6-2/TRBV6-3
CASSHGLVEQYF
TGTGCCAGCAGTCACGGACTGGTCGAGCAGTACTTC
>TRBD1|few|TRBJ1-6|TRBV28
CAGAGTENSPLHF
TGTGCCGGCGCTGGGACAGAAAATTCACCCCTCCACTTT
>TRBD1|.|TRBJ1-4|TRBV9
CASSAQTSRQGKLFF
TGTGCCAGCAGCGCTCAGACTTCCAGACAGGGAAAACTGTTTTTT
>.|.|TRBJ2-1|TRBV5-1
CASSLGLSYNEQFF
TGCGCCAGCAGTCTCGGACTCTCCTACAATGAGCAGTTCTTC
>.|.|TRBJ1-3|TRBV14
CASSQTIRTEGSGNTIYF
TGTGCCAGCAGCCAAACAATTAGGACGGAGGGCTCTGGAAACACCATATATTTT
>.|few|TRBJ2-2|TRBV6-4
CASSGSSTGELFF
TGTGCCAGCAGCGGTAGTAGCACCGGGGAGCTGTTTTTT
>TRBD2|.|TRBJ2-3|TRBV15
CATSRGVSGGTDTQYF
TGTGCCACCAGCAGAGGGGTTAGCGGGGGGACAGATACGCAGTATTTT
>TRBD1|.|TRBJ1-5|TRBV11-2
CASSSRQGRQPQHF
TGTGCCAGCAGCTCTCGACAGGGGAGGCAGCCCCAGCATTTT
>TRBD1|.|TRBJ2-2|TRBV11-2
CASSAVWDRHNTGELFF
TGTGCCAGCAGCGCTGTTTGGGACAGACATAACACCGGGGAGCTGTTTTTT
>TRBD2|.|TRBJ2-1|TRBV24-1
CATSDAPGTSGTYNEQFF
TGTGCCACCAGTGATGCGCCCGGGACTAGCGGGACCTACAATGAGCAGTTCTTC
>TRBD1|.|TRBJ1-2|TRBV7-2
CASSLDKGAGGYTF
TGTGCCAGCAGCTTAGATAAGGGGGCGGGTGGCTACACCTTC
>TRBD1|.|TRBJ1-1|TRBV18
CASSHGQGGLGTEAFF
TGTGCCAGCTCCCACGGACAGGGAGGTTTGGGCACTGAAGCTTTCTTT
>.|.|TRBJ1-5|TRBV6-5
CASTRAGNNQPQHF
TGTGCCAGCACACGCGCGGGGAATAATCAGCCCCAGCATTTT